Presented here are 16 T cell receptor beta chains from one specimen sequenced in a study of CD8 T cells in Susac syndrome. It was with random hexamers that 0.5 to 1 ug RNA was reverse transcribed. Each CDR3 protein is one row after TCRdb ran MiXCR on the immunoSEQ multiplex PCR reads. The sample lists about 80,000 distinct CDR3 sequences; about 94% were seen once. The material sequenced was CD8+ T cells from PBMCs. The receptor source for this set is a human donor in good health.

The rearrangement links TRBV27 to TRBJ2-7; 8 nucleotides agree with TRBD2. The germline CDR1 and CDR2 sequences are MNHEY and SMNVEV (reference sequence). The CDR3 has 15 amino acids. After removal of 6 bases from V and 4 bases from J, the junction contained 11 bases not matched to a gene. CDR3 protein: CASSPLELAGYEQYV. CDR3 nucleotides: TGTGCCAGCAGCCCCCTGGAGCTAGCGGGTTACGAGCAGTACGTC.

The chain carries TRBV13 and TRBJ2-5; a possible D gene is TRBD2 (6 bases). The CDR3 extends over 17 amino acids. From germline, CDR1 is PRHDT and CDR2 FYEKMQ (reference sequence). The germline V and J ends were trimmed by 4 bases and 1 base, with 19 bases remaining between them. This chain's CDR3 is CASSSRGWNSGQETQYF. Written as DNA, the CDR3 is TGTGCCAGCAGCTCCCGGGGGTGGAATAGCGGCCAAGAGACCCAGTACTTC.

This chain links TRBV27 with TRBJ1-1; 10 bases match TRBD1. The CDR3 is 13 amino acids. Germline lookup yields CDR1 MNHEY and CDR2 SMNVEV (reference sequence). J gave up 8 bases and V 11 bases, and 11 bases lay outside the gene matches. CDR3 DNA: TGTGCCGCCAACTCTGACAGGGGGCGAGAAGCTTTCTTT. It encodes CAANSDRGREAFF.

This clonotype showed up just a few times. Sequence at one end of the junction differs from germline and may be a read error. The chain combines TRBV7-9 with TRBJ1-4; no clear D gene. Germline values: CDR1 SEHNR, CDR2 FQNEAQ (reference sequence). The CDR3 contains 13 residues. The CDR3 nucleotides are TGTGCCAGCAGCTTGGAAGGGAATGAAAAACTTTTTTTT. The encoded protein is CASSLEGNEKLFF.

The CDR3 DNA sequence: TGTGCCAGCAGGGACATCGTAGTAGATACGCAGTATTTT. This gives the protein CASRDIVVDTQYF. The chain couples TRBV2 to TRBJ2-3; D possibly corresponds to TRBD1 (5 bases). This CDR3 contains 13 residues. Germline CDR1 reads SNHLY; CDR2 reads FYNNEI. The ends were cut back, 6 bases at V and 5 bases at J, with 12 bases in the middle.

This chain connects TRBV18 to TRBJ2-7, with D perhaps matching TRBD2 (5 bases). V was trimmed by 3 bases and J by 1 base, leaving 13 bases between them. The CDR3 extends over 15 amino acids. Germline lookup yields CDR1 KGHSH and CDR2 LQKENI. The CDR3 bases are TGTGCCAGCTCACCCGATTTGACTACTTCCTACGAGCAGTACGTC. Its translation: CASSPDLTTSYEQYV.

This clonotype was found once. This chain connects TRBV15 to TRBJ2-1, with 7 bases identical to TRBD1. Germline CDR1 and CDR2: LNHNV and YYDKDF (reference sequence). The CDR3 is 14 residues long. V gave up 5 bases and J gave up 6 bases; unmatched junction bases: 7. DNA of the CDR3: TGTGCCACCAGCGGGGCAGGGGGAATCAATGAGCAGTTCTTC. It specifies CATSGAGGINEQFF. Full variable domain (outside the CDR3, taken from reference TRBV15 and TRBJ2-1): DAMVIQNPRYQVTQFGKPVTLSCSQTLNHNVMYWYQQKSSQAPKLLFHYYDKDFNNEADTPDNFQSRRPNTSFCFLDIRSPGLGDTAMYLCATSGAGGINEQFFGPGTRLTVL.

The V and J genes are TRBV28 and TRBJ2-7; 8 bases map to TRBD1. The CDR3 extends over 15 amino acids. Germline values: CDR1 MDHEN, CDR2 SYDVKM. The V segment lost 4 bases and the J segment 2 bases; nucleotides outside the gene matches: 7. The CDR3 DNA follows: TGTGCCAGCAGTTCAAGACAGGGGATAACCTACGAGCAGTACGTC. Amino acids: CASSSRQGITYEQYV.

This sequence joins TRBV4-3 and TRBJ1-6; the D gene is possibly TRBD1 (5 bases). Germline-derived CDR1 and CDR2 are LGHNA and YSLEER. The germline V and J ends were trimmed by 6 bases and 6 bases, with 15 bases remaining between them. The CDR3 is 15 amino acids. As DNA, the CDR3 is TGCGCCAGCAGGGCTTCAGGGAGGGGTAATTCACCCCTCCACTTT. Its translation: CASRASGRGNSPLHF.

The chain is built from TRBV6-5 and TRBJ2-5; perhaps TRBD1 as D (6 bases). The V end lost 6 bases, the J end lost 5 bases, and 13 bases lay between the germline ends. The CDR3 is 13 residues long. Germline lookup yields CDR1 MNHEY and CDR2 SVGAGI. The CDR3 loop is CASRPGEAETQYF. The DNA for the CDR3 is TGTGCCAGCAGACCAGGGGAAGCGGAGACCCAGTACTTC.

The rearrangement joins TRBV6-4 to TRBJ2-1; D is possibly TRBD1 or TRBD2 (5 bases each). V was clipped by 0 bases and J by 7 bases, with 10 bases between them. The germline gives CDR1 MRHNA, CDR2 SNTAGT. CDR3 size: 14 residues. In DNA, the CDR3 is TGTGCCAGCAGTGACTCTGAGGGGTTTAATGAGCAGTTCTTC. Encoded protein: CASSDSEGFNEQFF.

This sequence joins TRBV9 and TRBJ1-2; 7 bases match TRBD1. The CDR3 loop spans 13 amino acids. Germline CDR1 reads SGDLS; CDR2 reads YYNGEE. The V segment lost 7 bases and the J segment 8 bases; nucleotides outside the gene matches: 11. The chain's CDR3 is CASGPEGARGYTF. CDR3 DNA: TGTGCCAGCGGCCCTGAGGGGGCGAGAGGCTACACCTTC.

The genes are TRBV19 and TRBJ1-1, with unresolved D. This CDR3 is built from 13 residues. Between the trimmed V and J ends, which lost 7 bases and 1 base, there was a span of 10 bases. The germline gives CDR1 LNHDA, CDR2 SQIVND (reference sequence). The CDR3 coding sequence is TGTGCCAGTACAGGAAAATCGAACACTGAAGCTTTCTTT. Encoded protein: CASTGKSNTEAFF.

The V call is TRBV5-1, the J call TRBJ2-4; D remains ambiguous. Germline V gene sequence: CDR1 SGHRS, CDR2 YFSETQ. Trimming left V 4 bases short and J 8 bases short, with 25 bases between. This CDR3 region has 17 residues. The CDR3 nucleotides read TGCGCCAGCAGCCCAAGTCCGCGGTCCTCCCCTGGGGACATTCAGTACTTC. This codes for CASSPSPRSSPGDIQYF.

The V call is TRBV7-9, the J call TRBJ2-1, with a weak D call TRBD2 (6 bases). The CDR3 sequence is 14 residues long. Germline lookup yields CDR1 SEHNR and CDR2 FQNEAQ (reference sequence). V lost 6 bases to trimming and J lost 6 bases, with 15 bases between them. The CDR3 DNA sequence: TGTGCCAGCAGTCCCCCGTTGGGGGGCAATGAGCAGTTCTTC. Translated, it gives CASSPPLGGNEQFF.

The V call is TRBV6-1, the J call TRBJ1-1, with TRBD1 matching over 8 bases. V gave up 3 bases and J gave up 0 bases; unmatched junction bases: 3. CDR1 MNHNS and CDR2 SASEGT come from the germline V gene. The CDR3 has 15 residues. The CDR3 region is CASSEQGALNTEAFF. DNA for the CDR3: TGTGCCAGCAGTGAGCAGGGGGCCCTGAACACTGAAGCTTTCTTT.